This passage covers 31 T cell receptor beta chains from one sample sequenced in a study of T cell responses to AZD1222 COVID-19 vaccine. TCRdb's copy holds only in-frame clones and misses some; the assay was immunoSEQ multiplex PCR. The repertoire holds 80,000 to 95,000 clones, with 70% to 90% as singletons. This specimen consisted of peripheral blood, obtained on day 0 of AZD1222 vaccination. The receptors originated from an adult in good health.

This chain connects TRBV7-9 to TRBJ2-7, with D possibly being TRBD2 (6 bases). Germline CDR1 and CDR2: SEHNR and FQNEAQ (reference sequence). There are 14 residues in the CDR3. The ends were cut back, 1 base at V and 7 bases at J, with 14 bases in the middle. CDR3 sequence reads: CASSLVGGLREQYF. The CDR3 DNA is TGTGCCAGCAGCTTAGTCGGGGGTTTACGAGAGCAGTACTTC. The variable domain in full, with the rest retrieved from reference TRBV7-9 and TRBJ2-7, is DTGVSQNPRHKITKRGQNVTFRCDPISEHNRLYWYRQTLGQGPEFLTYFQNEAQLEKSRLLSDRFSAERPKGSFSTLEIQRTEQGDSAMYLCASSLVGGLREQYFGPGTRLTVT.

The chain joins TRBV6-5 to TRBJ2-2, with TRBD2 identical over 11 bases. With 0 bases clipped from V and 6 bases from J, the junction kept 0 bases outside the gene matches. CDR1 is MNHEY and CDR2 is SVGAGI in the germline V gene. This CDR3 spans 15 amino acids. The DNA for the CDR3 is TGTGCCAGCAGTTACTCTAGCGGGGGGGCCGGGGAGCTGTTTTTT. This encodes CASSYSSGGAGELFF.

This chain links TRBV19 with TRBJ1-5; 10 positions agree with TRBD1. Germline values: CDR1 LNHDA, CDR2 SQIVND (reference sequence). V lost 6 bases, J lost 6 bases, and 5 bases stayed unmatched. The CDR3 extends over 14 amino acids. The CDR3 sequence: CASRRQGASQPQHF. The CDR3 coding sequence is TGTGCCAGTAGAAGACAGGGGGCAAGTCAGCCCCAGCATTTT.

The gene calls are TRBV5-1 and TRBJ2-7, with 8 bases matching TRBD1. Germline-derived CDR1 and CDR2 are SGHRS and YFSETQ. V trimming: 2 bases; J trimming: 1 base; junction bases outside the gene matches: 2. The CDR3 totals 14 residues. CDR3 region: CASSFRDRSYEQYF. The CDR3 DNA follows: TGCGCCAGCAGCTTTAGGGACAGGTCCTACGAGCAGTACTTC. The full variable domain, in which reference TRBV5-1 and TRBJ2-7 provide the parts outside the CDR3, is KAGVTQTPRYLIKTRGQQVTLSCSPISGHRSVSWYQQTPGQGLQFLFEYFSETQRNKGNFPGRFSGRQFSNSRSEMNVSTLELGDSALYLCASSFRDRSYEQYFGPGTRLTVT.

The chain uses TRBV2 and TRBJ1-1, with a weak D call TRBD1 (6 bases). Germline assignment: CDR1 SNHLY and CDR2 FYNNEI. The CDR3 is made up of 14 amino acids. The ends were cut back, 6 bases at V and 1 base at J, with 12 bases in the middle. The CDR3 region is CASRRQDTNTEAFF. The CDR3 region has the DNA TGTGCCAGCAGGCGACAGGACACGAACACTGAAGCTTTCTTT.

The gene calls are TRBV7-9 and TRBJ2-1; weak D call: TRBD2 (5 bases). The V gene lost 2 bases and the J gene lost 10 bases, with 9 bases spanning the gap. The CDR3 length is 12 residues. Germline loops: CDR1 SEHNR, CDR2 FQNEAQ (reference sequence). CDR3 bases: TGTGCCAGCAGCTTAATAGCGCGGGAGCAGTTCTTC. It codes for CASSLIAREQFF.

The CDR3 nucleotides read TGTGCCAGCAGCGTAGTAGGGTCAGGGAACACTGAAGCTTTCTTT. Amino acids: CASSVVGSGNTEAFF. V usage is TRBV9 and J usage is TRBJ1-1, with D unresolved. The CDR3 length is 15 residues. Trimming took 0 bases from V and 1 from J, leaving 10 bases between them. Germline CDR1 and CDR2: SGDLS and YYNGEE. The full variable domain, its missing parts supplied by reference TRBV9 and TRBJ1-1, is DSGVTQTPKHLITATGQRVTLRCSPRSGDLSVYWYQQSLDQGLQFLIQYYNGEERAKGNILERFSAQQFPDLHSELNLSSLELGDSALYFCASSVVGSGNTEAFFGQGTRLTVV.

This clone showed up just once. V usage is TRBV5-4 and J usage is TRBJ2-7; no clear D. CDR3 length: 15 residues. In germline, CDR1 is SGHNT, CDR2 YYREEE (reference sequence). V shed 4 bases and J shed 4 bases, with 18 bases lying between them. This CDR3 is CASSPRSGGGYEQYF. The DNA for the CDR3 is TGTGCCAGCAGCCCCCGATCGGGTGGTGGGTACGAGCAGTACTTC.

On this clone: The conserved phenylalanine or tryptophan is not found at the CDR3 terminus, so this likely reflects a read error. It is unclear where the CDR3 begins or ends on the DNA, so no DNA is shown, and the CDR3 is as TCRdb lists it. This chain links TRBV11-2 with TRBJ2-7; the listed D gene, TRBD1, was not tested against the DNA. Including both end residues, the CDR3 is 13 amino acids long. Germline loops: CDR1 SGHAT, CDR2 FQNNGV. The CDR3 region is CASSFSFGTGESL.

The chain employs TRBV11-3 and TRBJ1-2; 8 bases fit TRBD1. The CDR3 spans 16 residues. The J segment lost 6 bases and the V segment lost 5 bases, leaving 14 bases of the junction unmatched. Germline V gene sequence: CDR1 SGHNT, CDR2 YENEEA. In DNA form, the CDR3 reads TGTGCCAGCAGCCTGACGTTAGGACAGGGTGAGGATGGCTACACCTTC. Residues: CASSLTLGQGEDGYTF.

The chain links TRBV28 to TRBJ1-5; D is undetermined. Germline assignment: CDR1 MDHEN and CDR2 SYDVKM. Trimming removed 7 bases from V and 2 bases from J, with 15 bases in between. The CDR3 is made up of 15 amino acids. CDR3 in DNA: TGTGCCAGCAAATCCGGGATCTTTGGCAATCAGCCCCAGCATTTT. This codes for CASKSGIFGNQPQHF.

The V call is TRBV18, the J call TRBJ1-2; D is uncertain. The CDR3 runs to 11 residues. In germline, CDR1 is KGHSH, CDR2 LQKENI. V lost 2 bases, J lost 13 bases, and 11 bases lay in between. DNA for the CDR3: TGTGCCAGCTCACCAACGCCGGATAGCACCTTC. Protein product: CASSPTPDSTF. Variable domain in full (rest from reference TRBV18 and TRBJ1-2): NAGVMQNPRHLVRRRGQEARLRCSPMKGHSHVYWYRQLPEEGLKFMVYLQKENIIDESGMPKERFSAEFPKEGPSILRIQQVVRGDSAAYFCASSPTPDSTFGSGTRLTVV.

V gene TRBV5-1 combines with J gene TRBJ2-7; the match to TRBD2 covers 7 bases. The trim removed 4 bases at V and 2 bases at J, leaving 15 bases unmatched. The CDR3 is made up of 17 amino acids. Germline loops: CDR1 SGHRS, CDR2 YFSETQ. In nucleotides, the CDR3 is TGCGCCAGCAGCGGAGCTATTTTGGGGAGGGTGGCCTACGAGCAGTACTTC. Its protein product is CASSGAILGRVAYEQYF.

The CDR3 DNA sequence: TGTGCCAGCAGTTCCGCAGACAGGGTGGGGGAGCTGTTTTTT. Translated, it gives CASSSADRVGELFF. The V and J genes are TRBV27 and TRBJ2-2; 7 bases fit TRBD1. The CDR3 is 14 amino acids. V was pared by 4 bases and J by 8 bases, with 7 bases of the junction left unmatched. CDR1 and CDR2 (germline): MNHEY, SMNVEV (reference sequence).

The chain is built from TRBV5-4 and TRBJ2-1, with a weak D call TRBD2 (5 bases). V was shortened by 4 bases and J by 2 bases, with 16 bases between the two germline ends. The CDR3 totals 16 residues. Germline V gene sequence: CDR1 SGHNT, CDR2 YYREEE (reference sequence). In nucleotides, the CDR3 is TGTGCCAGCAGCCCCGGCGGGCTAGCCGCCTACAATGAGCAGTTCTTC. It codes for CASSPGGLAAYNEQFF.

The chain combines TRBV6-4 with TRBJ2-1; D could derive from TRBD1 or TRBD2 (6 bases each). The germline CDR1 and CDR2 sequences are MRHNA and SNTAGT. V was trimmed by 3 bases and J by 5 bases, leaving 14 bases between them. This CDR3 spans 15 amino acids. The CDR3 here is CASSEDFGGHNEQFF. CDR3 coding DNA: TGTGCCAGCAGTGAGGATTTCGGGGGCCACAATGAGCAGTTCTTC.

The gene calls are TRBV2 and TRBJ2-2; D is ambiguous. CDR3 length equals 15 residues. Germline CDR1 reads SNHLY; CDR2 reads FYNNEI. V lost 3 bases and J lost 4, with 12 bases in between. CDR3 amino acids: CASSDQSLFTGELFF. For the CDR3, the DNA is TGTGCCAGCAGTGATCAGTCACTTTTCACCGGGGAGCTGTTTTTT.

The DNA for the CDR3 is TGTGCCAGCAGCGTAGGGTCAGGGGCTGGAAACACCATATATTTT. Its protein product is CASSVGSGAGNTIYF. The V gene is TRBV9, the J gene TRBJ1-3; tentative D call: TRBD1 (6 bases). CDR3 size: 15 residues. CDR1 SGDLS and CDR2 YYNGEE come from the germline V gene. V was clipped by 0 bases and J by 2 bases, with 9 bases between them.

The V call is TRBV25-1, the J call TRBJ1-2; tentatively, D is TRBD1 (6 bases). The V end lost 1 base, the J end lost 6 bases, and 18 bases lay between the germline ends. CDR3 size: 16 residues. The germline V gene encodes CDR1 MGHDK and CDR2 SYGVNS. DNA for the CDR3: TGTGCCAGCAGTGAATTTGGCCCCGCCAGGGGAGATGGCTACACCTTC. Translated, it gives CASSEFGPARGDGYTF.

The CDR3 sequence: CASTPTGQWGPQHF. CDR3 DNA: TGTGCCTCAACCCCGACAGGTCAATGGGGGCCCCAGCATTTT. The rearrangement joins TRBV2 to TRBJ1-5, with D possibly being TRBD1 (6 bases). Germline lookup yields CDR1 SNHLY and CDR2 FYNNEI. The V and J ends lost 11 bases and 9 bases respectively, with 23 bases between them. The CDR3 loop spans 14 amino acids.

The V gene is TRBV19, the J gene TRBJ2-1; TRBD2 matches at 8 bases. The length of the CDR3 is 15 residues. Trimming at V came to 8 bases and at J to 2 bases, leaving 8 bases not matched to a gene. Germline CDR1 LNHDA, CDR2 SQIVND (reference sequence). The CDR3 bases are TGTGCCAGTTCCCCCAGCGGGGGACCCTACAATGAGCAGTTCTTC. It codes for CASSPSGGPYNEQFF. The complete variable domain, with remaining parts taken from reference TRBV19 and TRBJ2-1, reads DGGITQSPKYLFRKEGQNVTLSCEQNLNHDAMYWYRQDPGQGLRLIYYSQIVNDFQKGDIAEGYSVSREKKESFPLTVTSAQKNPTAFYLCASSPSGGPYNEQFFGPGTRLTVL.

The chain joins TRBV6-2 or TRBV6-3 to TRBJ2-1, with D possibly called TRBD1 or TRBD2 (7 bases each). CDR3 length equals 17 residues. V was shortened by 2 bases and J by 7 bases, with 21 bases between the two germline ends. Germline values: CDR1 MNHEY, CDR2 SVGEGT. In DNA, the CDR3 is TGTGCCAGCAGTTACCAGGGGGGGGCCTCTAAGGGTAATGAGCAGTTCTTC. Its protein product is CASSYQGGASKGNEQFF.

The chain employs TRBV14 and TRBJ1-2; 8 bases match TRBD1. The CDR3 is 14 amino acids. Trimming took 1 base from V and 8 from J; bases not matched to a gene: 6. The germline V gene encodes CDR1 SGHDN and CDR2 FVKESK. For the CDR3, the DNA is TGTGCCAGCAGCCAAGTGACAGGGGACCGAGGCTACACCTTC. Its translation: CASSQVTGDRGYTF.

The V gene is TRBV28, the J gene TRBJ1-5, with D maybe TRBD1 (5 bases). The CDR3 sequence is 13 residues long. CDR1 MDHEN and CDR2 SYDVKM come from the germline V gene. Trimming shortened V by 6 bases and J by 7 bases, and 13 bases separated the two germline ends. The CDR3 DNA is TGTGCCAGCAGGCCGGGGGGATACCAGCCCCAGCATTTT. The encoded protein is CASRPGGYQPQHF.

This chain uses TRBV2 with TRBJ1-4; D might be TRBD1 (6 bases). V lost 3 bases, J lost 10 bases, and 9 bases lay in between. CDR3 length: 12 amino acids. Germline CDR1 and CDR2: SNHLY and FYNNEI. In DNA form, the CDR3 reads TGTGCCAGCAGTGACAGGGGACGAAAACTGTTTTTT. It codes for CASSDRGRKLFF.

The count of this clone is one. The chain employs TRBV18 and TRBJ2-2; 13 nucleotides line up with TRBD2. This CDR3 region has 16 residues. Losses at the gene ends were 0 bases for V and 6 bases for J; bases not matched to a gene: 1. Germline V gene data show CDR1 as KGHSH and CDR2 as LQKENI. The CDR3 DNA reads TGTGCCAGCTCACCACCAGGACTAGCGGGGGCCGGGGAGCTGTTTTTT. Its translation is CASSPPGLAGAGELFF.

The chain links TRBV3-1 (or the pseudogene TRBV3-2) to TRBJ2-4; 7 bases line up with TRBD1. Germline V gives CDR1 LGHDT, CDR2 YNNKEL (reference sequence). This CDR3 is 20 amino acids long. V gave up 4 bases and J gave up 0 bases; unmatched junction bases: 18. CDR3 loop: CASSPRSTGVTPVAKNIQYF. The CDR3 region has the DNA TGTGCCAGCAGCCCCCGATCTACAGGGGTCACCCCTGTAGCCAAAAACATTCAGTACTTC.

The chain links TRBV28 to TRBJ2-2; D could derive from TRBD1 or TRBD2 (5 bases each). The germline V and J ends were trimmed by 2 bases and 7 bases, with 20 bases remaining between them. CDR3 length: 17 amino acids. Germline V gene lookup returns CDR1 MDHEN and CDR2 SYDVKM. DNA of the CDR3: TGTGCCAGCAGTTTAAGCCTGGGGACCGATCTTAACGGGGAGCTGTTTTTT. Protein sequence: CASSLSLGTDLNGELFF.

In this sample, this clone turned up once. The gene calls are TRBV6-5 and TRBJ1-5; TRBD1 matches at 9 bases. The germline V gene encodes CDR1 MNHEY and CDR2 SVGAGI. V shed 6 bases and J 2 bases; nucleotides not matched to a gene: 5. The CDR3 extends over 15 amino acids. CDR3 sequence: CASRKDRGGNQPQHF. The DNA for the CDR3 is TGTGCCAGCAGAAAGGACAGGGGTGGCAATCAGCCCCAGCATTTT.

The rearrangement joins TRBV4-1 to TRBJ2-1, with a possible D match to TRBD1 (5 bases). Germline CDR1 and CDR2: MGHRA and YSYEKL. Trimming removed 4 bases from V and 7 bases from J, with 14 bases in between. This CDR3 is 14 amino acids long. The DNA for the CDR3 is TGCGCCAGCAGCCGGGTGGCAGGGTCAAATGAGCAGTTCTTC. It translates to CASSRVAGSNEQFF.

This sequence joins TRBV4-3 and TRBJ2-3, with D possibly being TRBD2 (6 bases). Germline values: CDR1 LGHNA, CDR2 YSLEER. Trimming left V 0 bases short and J 4 bases short, with 17 bases between. The CDR3 runs to 17 residues. CDR3 coding DNA: TGCGCCAGCAGCCAAGATTTGGGGGGATTGCCTCCAGATACGCAGTATTTT. Translating gives CASSQDLGGLPPDTQYF.